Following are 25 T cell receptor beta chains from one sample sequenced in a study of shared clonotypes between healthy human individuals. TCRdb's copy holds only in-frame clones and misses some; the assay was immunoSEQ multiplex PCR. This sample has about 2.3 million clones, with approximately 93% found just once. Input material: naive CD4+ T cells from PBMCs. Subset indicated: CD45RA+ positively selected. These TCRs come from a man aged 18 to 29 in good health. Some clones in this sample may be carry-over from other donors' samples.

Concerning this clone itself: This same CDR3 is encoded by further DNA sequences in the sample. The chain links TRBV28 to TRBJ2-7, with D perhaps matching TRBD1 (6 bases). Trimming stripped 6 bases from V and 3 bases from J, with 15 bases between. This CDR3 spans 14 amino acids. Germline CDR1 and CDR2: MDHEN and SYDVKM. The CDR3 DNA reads TGTGCCAGCAGACTAACCGGACAGAGCTACGAGCAGTACTTC. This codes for CASRLTGQSYEQYF.

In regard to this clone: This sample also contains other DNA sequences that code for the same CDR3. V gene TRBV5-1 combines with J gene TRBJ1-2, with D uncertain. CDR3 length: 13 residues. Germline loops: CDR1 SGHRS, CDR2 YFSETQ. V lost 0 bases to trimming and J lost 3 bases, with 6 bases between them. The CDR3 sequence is CASSLAGDYGYTF. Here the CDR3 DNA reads TGCGCCAGCAGCTTGGCAGGAGACTATGGCTACACCTTC.

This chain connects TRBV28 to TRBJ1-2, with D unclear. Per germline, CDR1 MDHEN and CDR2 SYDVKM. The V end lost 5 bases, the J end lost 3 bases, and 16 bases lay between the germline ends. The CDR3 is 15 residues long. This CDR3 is CASSPGLGLDYGYTF. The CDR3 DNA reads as TGTGCCAGCAGTCCCGGCTTGGGGTTAGACTATGGCTACACCTTC.

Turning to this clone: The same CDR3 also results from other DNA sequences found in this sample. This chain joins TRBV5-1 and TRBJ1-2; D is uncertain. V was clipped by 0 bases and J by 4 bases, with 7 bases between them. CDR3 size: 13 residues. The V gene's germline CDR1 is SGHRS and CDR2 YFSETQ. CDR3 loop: CASSLGTGYGYTF. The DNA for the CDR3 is TGCGCCAGCAGCTTGGGTACGGGCTATGGCTACACCTTC.

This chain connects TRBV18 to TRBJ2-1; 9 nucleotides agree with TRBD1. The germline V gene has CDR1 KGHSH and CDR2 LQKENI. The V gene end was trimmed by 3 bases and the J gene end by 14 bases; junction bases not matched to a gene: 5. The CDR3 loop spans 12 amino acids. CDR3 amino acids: CASSPKTGGEFF. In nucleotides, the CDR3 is TGTGCCAGCTCACCTAAGACAGGGGGTGAGTTCTTC.

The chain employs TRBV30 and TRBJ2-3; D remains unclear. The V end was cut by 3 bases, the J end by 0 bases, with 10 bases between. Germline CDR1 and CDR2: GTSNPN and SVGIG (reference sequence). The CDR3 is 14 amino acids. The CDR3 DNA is TGTGCCTGGAGGACATCCTTGAGCACAGATACGCAGTATTTT. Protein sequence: CAWRTSLSTDTQYF.

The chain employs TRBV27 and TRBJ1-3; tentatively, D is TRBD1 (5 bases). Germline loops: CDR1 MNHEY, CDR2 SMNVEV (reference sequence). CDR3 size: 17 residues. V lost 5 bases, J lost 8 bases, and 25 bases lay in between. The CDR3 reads CASSPSATFLPRDTIYF. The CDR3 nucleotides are TGTGCCAGCAGTCCCTCGGCTACCTTTTTACCCAGGGACACCATATATTTT.

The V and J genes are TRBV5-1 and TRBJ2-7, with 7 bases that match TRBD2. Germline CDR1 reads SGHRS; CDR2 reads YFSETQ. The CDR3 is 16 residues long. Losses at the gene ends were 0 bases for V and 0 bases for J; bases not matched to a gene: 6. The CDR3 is CASSLGAAGASYEQYF. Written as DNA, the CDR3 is TGCGCCAGCAGCTTGGGGGCCGCGGGAGCCTCCTACGAGCAGTACTTC.

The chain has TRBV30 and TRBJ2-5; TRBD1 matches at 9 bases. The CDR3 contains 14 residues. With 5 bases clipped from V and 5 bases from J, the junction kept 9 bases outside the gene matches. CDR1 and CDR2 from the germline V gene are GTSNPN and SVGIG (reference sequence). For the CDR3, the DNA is TGTGCCTGGGAGAAGGGACAGGGAGGTGAGACCCAGTACTTC. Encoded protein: CAWEKGQGGETQYF.

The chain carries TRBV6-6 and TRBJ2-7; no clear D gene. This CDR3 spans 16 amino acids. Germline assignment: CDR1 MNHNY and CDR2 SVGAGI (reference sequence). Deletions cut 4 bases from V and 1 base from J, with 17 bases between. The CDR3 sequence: CASSFGSIDGSYEQYF. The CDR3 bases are TGTGCCAGCAGTTTCGGATCCATTGACGGTTCCTACGAGCAGTACTTC.

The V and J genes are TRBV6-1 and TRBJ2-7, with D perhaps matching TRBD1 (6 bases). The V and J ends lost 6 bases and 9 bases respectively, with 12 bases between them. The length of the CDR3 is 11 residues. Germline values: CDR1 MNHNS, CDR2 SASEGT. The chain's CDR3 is CASSNGRGQYF. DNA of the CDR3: TGTGCCAGCAGCAACGGCAGGGGGCAGTACTTC.

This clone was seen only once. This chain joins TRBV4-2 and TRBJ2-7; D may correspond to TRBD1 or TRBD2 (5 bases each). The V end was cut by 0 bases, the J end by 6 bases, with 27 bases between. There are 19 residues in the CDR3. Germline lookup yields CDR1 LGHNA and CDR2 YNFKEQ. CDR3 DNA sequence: TGTGCCAGCAGCCAAGATCTATGGGGGAGAATCGGCGGAATGTGCGAGCAGTACTTC. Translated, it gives CASSQDLWGRIGGMCEQYF.

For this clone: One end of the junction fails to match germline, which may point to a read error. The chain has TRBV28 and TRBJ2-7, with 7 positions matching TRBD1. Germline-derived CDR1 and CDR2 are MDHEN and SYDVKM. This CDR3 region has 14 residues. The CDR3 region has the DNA TGTGCCAGCAGTTTCAGAACCCCAACAGGGGCCGGCGGCTTC. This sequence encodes CASSFRTPTGAGGF.

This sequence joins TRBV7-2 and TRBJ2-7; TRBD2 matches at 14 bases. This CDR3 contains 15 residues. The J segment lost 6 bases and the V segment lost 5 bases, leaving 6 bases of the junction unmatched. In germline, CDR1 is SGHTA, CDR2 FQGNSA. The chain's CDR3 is CASSGGTSGSVEQYF. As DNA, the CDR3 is TGTGCCAGCAGCGGTGGGACTAGCGGGAGTGTCGAGCAGTACTTC.

This CDR3 reads CASALRGSYNEQFF. The CDR3 DNA is TGTGCCAGCGCGTTAAGGGGGAGCTACAATGAGCAGTTCTTC. The chain links TRBV28 to TRBJ2-1, with D tentatively TRBD1 (6 bases). The CDR3 has 14 amino acids. Trimming removed 8 bases at V and 3 bases at J, with 14 bases between. Germline-derived CDR1 and CDR2 are MDHEN and SYDVKM.

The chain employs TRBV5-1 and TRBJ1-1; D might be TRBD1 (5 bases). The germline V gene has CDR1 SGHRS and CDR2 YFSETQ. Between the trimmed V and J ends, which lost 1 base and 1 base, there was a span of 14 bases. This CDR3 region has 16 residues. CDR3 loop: CASSLTGAGTNTEAFF. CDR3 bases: TGCGCCAGCAGCTTGACTGGCGCAGGGACGAACACTGAAGCTTTCTTT.

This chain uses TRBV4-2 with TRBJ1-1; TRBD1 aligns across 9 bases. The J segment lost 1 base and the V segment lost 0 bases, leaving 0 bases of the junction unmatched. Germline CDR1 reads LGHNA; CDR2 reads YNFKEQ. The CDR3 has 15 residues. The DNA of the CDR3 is TGTGCCAGCAGCCAAGAGGGACAGGGGAACACTGAAGCTTTCTTT. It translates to CASSQEGQGNTEAFF.

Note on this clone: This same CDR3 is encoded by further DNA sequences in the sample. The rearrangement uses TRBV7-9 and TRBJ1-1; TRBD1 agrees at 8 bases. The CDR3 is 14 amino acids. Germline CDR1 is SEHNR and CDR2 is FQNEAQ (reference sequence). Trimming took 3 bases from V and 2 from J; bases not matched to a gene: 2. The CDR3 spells CASSFQGANTEAFF. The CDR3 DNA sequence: TGTGCCAGCAGCTTCCAGGGGGCAAACACTGAAGCTTTCTTT.

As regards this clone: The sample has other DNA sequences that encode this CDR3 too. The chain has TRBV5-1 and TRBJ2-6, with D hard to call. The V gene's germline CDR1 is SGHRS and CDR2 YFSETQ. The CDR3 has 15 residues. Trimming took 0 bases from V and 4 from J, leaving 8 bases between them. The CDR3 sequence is CASSLAVSGANVLTF. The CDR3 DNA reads TGCGCCAGCAGCTTGGCCGTTTCCGGGGCCAACGTCCTGACTTTC.

The CDR3 DNA reads TGTGCCAGCTCACCACAGGTCAGCGAATATAGCAATCAGCCCCAGCATTTT. Amino acids: CASSPQVSEYSNQPQHF. The rearrangement links TRBV18 to TRBJ1-5; D call uncertain. Per germline, CDR1 KGHSH and CDR2 LQKENI. Trimming left V 1 base short and J 0 bases short, with 13 bases between. The CDR3 has 17 residues. The full variable domain, in which reference TRBV18 and TRBJ1-5 provide the parts outside the CDR3, is NAGVMQNPRHLVRRRGQEARLRCSPMKGHSHVYWYRQLPEEGLKFMVYLQKENIIDESGMPKERFSAEFPKEGPSILRIQQVVRGDSAAYFCASSPQVSEYSNQPQHFGDGTRLSIL.

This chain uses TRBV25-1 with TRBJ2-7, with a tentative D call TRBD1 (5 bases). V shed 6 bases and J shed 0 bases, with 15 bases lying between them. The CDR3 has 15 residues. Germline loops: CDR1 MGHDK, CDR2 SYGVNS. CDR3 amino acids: CASSSSGIASYEQYF. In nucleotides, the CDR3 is TGTGCCAGCAGCTCCTCAGGGATAGCCTCCTACGAGCAGTACTTC.

CDR3 amino acids: CASSLRPNTEAFF. CDR3 in DNA: TGTGCCAGCAGCTTGCGTCCGAACACTGAAGCTTTCTTT. The chain uses TRBV5-8 and TRBJ1-1; D uncertain. Trimming cost V 1 base and J 1 base, with 5 bases left between them. Germline CDR1 reads SGHTS; CDR2 reads YDEGEE. The CDR3 spans 13 residues.

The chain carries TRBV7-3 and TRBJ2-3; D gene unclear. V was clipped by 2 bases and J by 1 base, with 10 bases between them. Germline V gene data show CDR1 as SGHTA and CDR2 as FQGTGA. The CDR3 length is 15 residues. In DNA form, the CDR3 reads TGTGCCAGCAGCTTATCGACTGGGCGCACAGATACGCAGTATTTT. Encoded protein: CASSLSTGRTDTQYF. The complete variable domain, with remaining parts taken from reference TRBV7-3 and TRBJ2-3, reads GAGVSQTPSNKVTEKGKYVELRCDPISGHTALYWYRQSLGQGPEFLIYFQGTGAADDSGLPNDRFFAVRPEGSVSTLKIQRTERGDSAVYLCASSLSTGRTDTQYFGPGTRLTVL.

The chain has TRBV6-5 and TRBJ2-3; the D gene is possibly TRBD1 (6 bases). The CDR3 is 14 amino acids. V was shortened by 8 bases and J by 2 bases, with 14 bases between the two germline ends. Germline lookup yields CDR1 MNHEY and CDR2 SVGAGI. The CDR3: CASQGPEFTDTQYF. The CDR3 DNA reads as TGTGCCAGCCAGGGGCCGGAGTTCACAGATACGCAGTATTTT.

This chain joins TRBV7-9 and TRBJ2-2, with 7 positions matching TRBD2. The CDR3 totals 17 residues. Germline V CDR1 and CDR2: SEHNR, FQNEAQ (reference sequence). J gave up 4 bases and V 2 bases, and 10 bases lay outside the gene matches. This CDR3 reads CASSLRGVGLVTGELFF. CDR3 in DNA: TGTGCCAGCAGCTTACGGGGGGTTGGCTTGGTCACCGGGGAGCTGTTTTTT.